Shown below are 20 T cell receptor beta chains from a single sample sequenced in a study of blood T cell repertoires in COVID-19. Here immunoSEQ multiplex PCR was the method, and the copy in TCRdb shows in-frame clones only, minus some. This table has approximately 170,000 clones, 82% appearing once. Sequencing was done on a sample of peripheral blood. The receptors were gathered from a woman aged 80 or over with active or convalescent COVID-19.

This sequence joins TRBV29-1 and TRBJ1-1, with D tentatively TRBD1 (6 bases). Germline-derived CDR1 and CDR2 are SQVTM and ANQGSEA. The CDR3 length is 15 residues. V lost 6 bases and J 2 bases, leaving 19 bases between the germline ends. DNA for the CDR3: TGCAGCGTCACCCTACGTGACAGGATAAACACTGAAGCTTTCTTT. It encodes CSVTLRDRINTEAFF.

V gene TRBV5-1 combines with J gene TRBJ1-2; 8 bases are a match to TRBD1. Trimming at V came to 0 bases and at J to 7 bases, leaving 2 bases not matched to a gene. Germline CDR1 and CDR2: SGHRS and YFSETQ. This CDR3 contains 13 residues. CDR3 in amino acids: CASSLEQGVGYTF. Written as DNA, the CDR3 is TGCGCCAGCAGCTTGGAACAGGGGGTTGGCTACACCTTC.

J is TRBJ1-6 and V is TRBV5-1; 9 bases are a match to TRBD1. Losses at the gene ends were 6 bases for V and 7 bases for J; bases not matched to a gene: 8. There are 15 residues in the CDR3. Germline V gene sequence: CDR1 SGHRS, CDR2 YFSETQ. CDR3 nucleotides: TGCGCCAGCAATCAACAGGGGGCTTGGAATTCACCCCTCCACTTT. It specifies CASNQQGAWNSPLHF.

The chain carries TRBV25-1 and TRBJ2-3; 10 bases map to TRBD2. The CDR3 runs to 17 residues. V shed 2 bases, J shed 2 bases, and the junction held 7 bases outside the gene matches. CDR1 and CDR2 (germline): MGHDK, SYGVNS. In DNA form, the CDR3 reads TGTGCCAGCAGTGAACTGAGGCTAGCGGGGGCCACAGATACGCAGTATTTT. Translating it yields CASSELRLAGATDTQYF. The variable domain in full, with the rest retrieved from reference TRBV25-1 and TRBJ2-3, is EADIYQTPRYLVIGTGKKITLECSQTMGHDKMYWYQQDPGMELHLIHYSYGVNSTEKGDLSSESTVSRIRTEHFPLTLESARPSHTSQYLCASSELRLAGATDTQYFGPGTRLTVL.

The chain employs TRBV6-5 and TRBJ2-3, with 9 bases matching TRBD1. The CDR3 is 15 residues long. Germline-derived CDR1 and CDR2 are MNHEY and SVGAGI. The J segment lost 3 bases and the V segment lost 6 bases, leaving 7 bases of the junction unmatched. For the CDR3, the DNA is TGTGCCAGCAGACGCGGGACAGGGAGGACAGATACGCAGTATTTT. Its protein is CASRRGTGRTDTQYF.

The rearrangement joins TRBV3-1 (or the pseudogene TRBV3-2) to TRBJ2-1; 10 nucleotides line up with TRBD2. The ends lost 3 bases at V and 4 bases at J; junction bases unmatched: 6. This CDR3 is built from 16 residues. CDR1 LGHDT and CDR2 YNNKEL come from the germline V gene (reference sequence). The CDR3 DNA reads as TGTGCCAGCAGCCAGTTAGGAGCGGGAGGGTACAATGAGCAGTTCTTC. Translated: CASSQLGAGGYNEQFF.

The V call is TRBV2, the J call TRBJ1-3; D possibly corresponds to TRBD1 (6 bases). The V gene lost 4 bases and the J gene lost 2 bases, with 6 bases spanning the gap. The germline V gene encodes CDR1 SNHLY and CDR2 FYNNEI. This CDR3 contains 13 residues. The CDR3, as DNA: TGTGCCAGCAGTGGACAGGCTGGAAACACCATATATTTT. Protein: CASSGQAGNTIYF.

The chain is built from TRBV11-2 and TRBJ2-1; 10 nucleotides agree with TRBD1. Germline V gives CDR1 SGHAT, CDR2 FQNNGV. The CDR3 runs 14 residues. J was trimmed by 4 bases and V by 8 bases; bases with no gene match: 5. In nucleotides, the CDR3 is TGTGCCAGCCAAGAGGGACAGGGGTACAATGAGCAGTTCTTC. Translation: CASQEGQGYNEQFF.

The chain links TRBV6-5 to TRBJ1-1, with D perhaps TRBD1 (6 bases). The V and J ends lost 0 bases and 3 bases respectively, with 11 bases between them. Germline lookup yields CDR1 MNHEY and CDR2 SVGAGI. The CDR3 length is 15 residues. The CDR3 reads CASSYSGGLYTEAFF. The CDR3 DNA follows: TGTGCCAGCAGTTACTCTGGGGGCCTCTACACTGAAGCTTTCTTT.

This chain links TRBV4-2 with TRBJ2-7, with D perhaps matching TRBD2 (6 bases). CDR1 is LGHNA and CDR2 is YNFKEQ in the germline V gene. The CDR3 spans 16 residues. The V gene lost 0 bases and the J gene lost 5 bases, with 17 bases spanning the gap. The CDR3 DNA reads TGTGCCAGCAGCCAAGAAGGTTCGGGAGCGAGGAACGAGCAGTACTTC. Its protein product is CASSQEGSGARNEQYF.

This chain links TRBV18 with TRBJ2-1; D is undetermined. V shed 5 bases and J shed 6 bases, with 11 bases lying between them. Germline CDR1 and CDR2: KGHSH and LQKENI. This CDR3 spans 13 amino acids. In DNA, the CDR3 is TGTGCCAGCTCAGCTACTAATAGCAATGAGCAGTTCTTC. Translation: CASSATNSNEQFF.

This rearrangement joins TRBV7-9 to TRBJ1-1; D uncertain. The V gene's germline CDR1 is SEHNR and CDR2 FQNEAQ (reference sequence). Trimming stripped 4 bases from V and 2 bases from J, with 11 bases between. This CDR3 comprises 14 residues. The CDR3 loop is CASSSLAANTEAFF. CDR3 sequence (DNA): TGTGCCAGCAGCTCGTTAGCCGCAAACACTGAAGCTTTCTTT.

The chain links TRBV7-9 to TRBJ2-3; D possibly corresponds to TRBD2 (5 bases). Trimming cost V 2 bases and J 4 bases, with 7 bases left between them. CDR1 is SEHNR and CDR2 is FQNEAQ in the germline V gene (reference sequence). The CDR3 sequence is 13 residues long. In DNA, the CDR3 is TGTGCCAGCAGCTTACGGGAATCAGATACGCAGTATTTT. This sequence encodes CASSLRESDTQYF.

The chain uses TRBV6-5 and TRBJ1-1; possible D gene TRBD1, 6 bases. This CDR3 has 12 residues. Trimming took 6 bases from V and 4 from J, leaving 9 bases between them. Germline CDR1 and CDR2: MNHEY and SVGAGI. DNA of the CDR3: TGTGCCAGCAGACAGGGCAGCACTGAAGCTTTCTTT. Amino acid sequence: CASRQGSTEAFF.

The chain uses TRBV18 and TRBJ1-6; no reliable D call. Germline V CDR1 and CDR2: KGHSH, LQKENI. This CDR3 has 15 amino acids. The V gene lost 6 bases and the J gene lost 8 bases, with 17 bases spanning the gap. The CDR3 DNA is TGTGCCAGCTCGGGAGACATTGCCCATCATTCACCCCTCCACTTT. This encodes CASSGDIAHHSPLHF.

J is TRBJ1-5 and V is TRBV9, with D perhaps TRBD1 (5 bases). The CDR3 has 13 amino acids. Germline lookup yields CDR1 SGDLS and CDR2 YYNGEE. Trimming took 3 bases from V and 5 from J, leaving 9 bases between them. The CDR3 DNA reads TGTGCCAGCAGCGACGGGACTCATCAGCCCCAGCATTTT. This sequence encodes CASSDGTHQPQHF.

The gene calls are TRBV5-1 and TRBJ1-3, with D tentatively TRBD1 (5 bases). Per germline, CDR1 SGHRS and CDR2 YFSETQ. The CDR3 is 15 residues long. V lost 4 bases to trimming and J lost 0 bases, with 11 bases between them. The CDR3 DNA follows: TGCGCCAGCAGCCTCTCAGGGAACTCTGGAAACACCATATATTTT. It encodes CASSLSGNSGNTIYF.

CDR3 sequence (DNA): TGTGCCAGCAGTTCGACAGGGCCCTCCTATGGCTACACCTTC. Residues: CASSSTGPSYGYTF. The rearrangement joins TRBV28 to TRBJ1-2; 7 positions match TRBD1. The CDR3 covers 14 residues. The junction had 6 bases not matched to a gene; V was cut back by 4 bases and J by 4 bases. CDR1 is MDHEN, CDR2 SYDVKM, per germline.

The genes are TRBV28 and TRBJ2-3; TRBD1 might be the D (6 bases). Germline V gives CDR1 MDHEN, CDR2 SYDVKM. Deletions cut 5 bases from V and 4 bases from J, with 13 bases between. CDR3 length equals 14 residues. CDR3 sequence: CASSPGHQADTQYF. CDR3 coding DNA: TGTGCCAGCAGTCCGGGACATCAGGCAGATACGCAGTATTTT. Full variable domain (missing parts from reference TRBV28 and TRBJ2-3): DVKVTQSSRYLVKRTGEKVFLECVQDMDHENMFWYRQDPGLGLRLIYFSYDVKMKEKGDIPEGYSVSREKKERFSLILESASTNQTSMYLCASSPGHQADTQYFGPGTRLTVL.

This clone was found a few times. The J gene is TRBJ1-2, the V gene TRBV5-1, with TRBD1 matching 10 bases. J gave up 4 bases and V 7 bases, and 7 bases lay outside the gene matches. The CDR3 has 14 residues. Germline V gene lookup returns CDR1 SGHRS and CDR2 YFSETQ. The CDR3 here is CASSTDRGLYGYTF. CDR3 nucleotides: TGCGCCAGCTCTACTGACAGGGGGCTCTATGGCTACACCTTC.